A single sample is the source of the 24 T cell receptor beta chains below, sequenced in a study of blood T cell repertoires in COVID-19. The protocol was immunoSEQ multiplex PCR, while the TCRdb copy is restricted to in-frame clones and leaves out a portion. This sample has 100,000 to 150,000 clones; around 80% occur once, and the top ten carry 9.5% to 15%. Sequencing used peripheral blood. The receptors originated from a woman aged 60-75 years with acute or convalescent COVID-19.

This sequence joins TRBV2 and TRBJ1-6; D remains unclear. Germline V lookup: CDR1 SNHLY, CDR2 FYNNEI. This CDR3 comprises 15 residues. Between the trimmed V and J ends, which lost 4 bases and 8 bases, there was a span of 15 bases. CDR3 in amino acids: CASSVDRWRDSPLHF. CDR3 nucleotides: TGTGCCAGCAGTGTGGATCGCTGGAGGGATTCACCCCTCCACTTT.

The chain links TRBV27 to TRBJ2-2; no clear D gene. V shed 6 bases and J shed 4 bases, with 12 bases lying between them. This CDR3 comprises 14 residues. In germline, CDR1 is MNHEY, CDR2 SMNVEV (reference sequence). Here the CDR3 DNA reads TGTGCCAGCAGAGGTACACTACCCACCGGGGAGCTGTTTTTT. It encodes CASRGTLPTGELFF.

V usage is TRBV24-1 and J usage is TRBJ2-3, with D perhaps matching TRBD2 (5 bases). The germline CDR1 and CDR2 sequences are KGHDR and SFDVKD. The CDR3 is 14 amino acids. The V and J ends lost 4 bases and 6 bases respectively, with 13 bases between them. For the CDR3, the DNA is TGTGCCACCAGTGACCCGGGTCGGAGGGATACGCAGTATTTT. This translates into CATSDPGRRDTQYF.

The chain uses TRBV10-1 and TRBJ1-1; 7 bases match TRBD1. The germline gives CDR1 WNHNN, CDR2 SYGVQD (reference sequence). The CDR3 sequence is 11 residues long. Germline trimming cut 4 bases from V and 8 bases from J; bases unmatched to any gene: 1. Written as DNA, the CDR3 is TGCGCCAGCAGTGCAGGGGGAGAAGCTTTCTTT. It translates to CASSAGGEAFF.

This sequence joins TRBV5-1 and TRBJ1-1; D not resolved. Germline loops: CDR1 SGHRS, CDR2 YFSETQ. V was cut by 0 bases and J by 3 bases, with 15 bases left in between. The CDR3 totals 16 residues. This CDR3 is CASSLGDTLSDTEAFF. In DNA, the CDR3 is TGCGCCAGCAGCTTGGGAGACACTTTGTCGGACACTGAAGCTTTCTTT.

This rearrangement joins TRBV2 to TRBJ1-3, with 8 bases fitting TRBD1. Germline CDR1 is SNHLY and CDR2 is FYNNEI. CDR3 size: 17 residues. V dropped 6 bases and J dropped 0; count of bases not matched to a gene: 10. The DNA of the CDR3 is TGTGCCAGCAGGGTGACAGGGGCCGTCAGCTCTGGAAACACCATATATTTT. It translates to CASRVTGAVSSGNTIYF.

Comment on this clone: Different DNA sequences within this sample yield the same CDR3. The chain has TRBV7-9 and TRBJ2-3; 8 nucleotides line up with TRBD2. V lost 3 bases to trimming and J lost 1 base; unmatched junction nucleotides: 3. Germline loops: CDR1 SEHNR, CDR2 FQNEAQ (reference sequence). The CDR3 is made up of 15 amino acids. CDR3 in amino acids: CASSLGLGGTDTQYF. The CDR3 DNA reads as TGTGCCAGCAGCTTGGGACTAGGAGGCACAGATACGCAGTATTTT. The full variable domain, with the rest looked up from reference TRBV7-9 and TRBJ2-3, is DTGVSQNPRHKITKRGQNVTFRCDPISEHNRLYWYRQTLGQGPEFLTYFQNEAQLEKSRLLSDRFSAERPKGSFSTLEIQRTEQGDSAMYLCASSLGLGGTDTQYFGPGTRLTVL.

This chain joins TRBV3-1 (or the pseudogene TRBV3-2) and TRBJ2-3; 12 bases are a match to TRBD2. Germline CDR1 and CDR2: LGHDT and YNNKEL (reference sequence). This CDR3 has 16 amino acids. V gave up 6 bases and J gave up 4 bases; unmatched junction bases: 8. CDR3 amino acids: CASSPSSGGASDTQYF. The CDR3 DNA reads as TGTGCCAGCAGTCCGTCTAGCGGGGGGGCTTCAGATACGCAGTATTTT.

The V gene is TRBV28, the J gene TRBJ1-3; D is perhaps TRBD1 (5 bases). Germline V gene lookup returns CDR1 MDHEN and CDR2 SYDVKM. Trimming removed 11 bases at V and 1 base at J, with 6 bases between. This CDR3 region has 11 residues. This CDR3 reads CAGASGNTIYF. CDR3 in DNA: TGTGCCGGGGCTTCTGGAAACACCATATATTTT. The whole variable domain, remainder taken from reference TRBV28 and TRBJ1-3, is DVKVTQSSRYLVKRTGEKVFLECVQDMDHENMFWYRQDPGLGLRLIYFSYDVKMKEKGDIPEGYSVSREKKERFSLILESASTNQTSMYLCAGASGNTIYFGEGSWLTVV.

V gene TRBV21-1 combines with J gene TRBJ1-1; the DNA was not compared with TRBD1, the D call given in the table. TRBV21-1 is listed as a pseudogene. This CDR3 is 13 amino acids long. DNA for the CDR3: TGTGCCAGCAGCCCAACAGGGGATATTGAAGCTTTCTTT. Translation: CASSPTGDIEAFF.

In this sample, this clone turned up many times. This chain joins TRBV12-3 or TRBV12-4 and TRBJ2-7, with a tentative D call TRBD2 (6 bases). V shed 3 bases and J shed 8 bases, with 11 bases lying between them. The CDR3 length is 12 residues. CDR3 sequence (DNA): TGTGCCAGCAGTTTCGGGGGAGATAAGCAGTACTTC. This encodes CASSFGGDKQYF.

The gene calls are TRBV7-2 and TRBJ1-2, with 7 nucleotides matching TRBD1. V lost 1 base to trimming and J lost 6 bases; unmatched junction nucleotides: 2. The CDR3 runs 13 residues. The V gene's germline CDR1 is SGHTA and CDR2 FQGNSA. CDR3 coding DNA: TGTGCCAGCAGCTTAGTTACAGGGGATGGCTACACCTTC. This translates into CASSLVTGDGYTF.

In its sample, this clone was seen a few times. The chain combines TRBV29-1 with TRBJ1-2; D gene uncertain. Trimming took off 4 bases at V and 5 bases at J, with 17 bases between the two ends. CDR3 length: 14 amino acids. The germline V gene has CDR1 SQVTM and CDR2 ANQGSEA. The CDR3 loop is CSVGLSTEIYGYTF. The CDR3 DNA sequence: TGCAGCGTTGGCCTCTCCACGGAGATTTATGGCTACACCTTC.

For the CDR3, the DNA is TGTGCCAGCAGCTCTAGCGGGGACCACTACAATGAGCAGTTCTTC. Protein: CASSSSGDHYNEQFF. The chain joins TRBV4-2 to TRBJ2-1, with 9 bases lining up with TRBD2. The germline gives CDR1 LGHNA, CDR2 YNFKEQ. This CDR3 has 15 residues. V lost 5 bases and J lost 3; bases outside the gene matches: 5.

The sample holds a few counts of this clone. The V and J genes are TRBV11-2 and TRBJ2-1; TRBD1 is a possible D gene (6 bases). Trimming cost V 10 bases and J 2 bases, with 12 bases left between them. Germline CDR1 reads SGHAT; CDR2 reads FQNNGV. This CDR3 spans 13 amino acids. CDR3 DNA sequence: TGTGCCACCAAGACAGGACCCTACAATGAGCAGTTCTTC. Protein sequence: CATKTGPYNEQFF.

V usage is TRBV5-1 and J usage is TRBJ1-4, with 7 bases matching TRBD1. V lost 0 bases to trimming and J lost 3 bases; unmatched junction nucleotides: 2. CDR1 and CDR2 from the germline V gene are SGHRS and YFSETQ. CDR3 length equals 15 residues. CDR3 coding DNA: TGCGCCAGCAGCTTGGAGGGGGCAGCTAATGAAAAACTGTTTTTT. This gives the protein CASSLEGAANEKLFF.

This chain joins TRBV10-3 and TRBJ2-3; 8 positions agree with TRBD2. This CDR3 contains 15 residues. With 10 bases clipped from V and 2 bases from J, the junction kept 11 bases outside the gene matches. Per germline, CDR1 ENHRY and CDR2 SYGVKD. The CDR3 sequence: CATQIAGTFTDTQYF. The CDR3 DNA reads as TGTGCCACCCAAATAGCGGGGACATTCACAGATACGCAGTATTTT.

The chain is built from TRBV7-2 and TRBJ1-5; tentatively, D is TRBD1 (5 bases). The CDR3 has 14 residues. V lost 5 bases and J lost 7, with 15 bases in between. The germline CDR1 and CDR2 sequences are SGHTA and FQGNSA. This CDR3 is CASSVDSFAQPQHF. The CDR3 DNA reads as TGTGCCAGCAGCGTTGACAGCTTCGCCCAGCCCCAGCATTTT.

The chain links TRBV19 to TRBJ1-5; weak D call: TRBD1 (6 bases). The CDR3 spans 13 residues. The germline V and J ends were trimmed by 7 bases and 6 bases, with 13 bases remaining between them. The germline CDR1 and CDR2 sequences are LNHDA and SQIVND (reference sequence). This chain's CDR3 is CASTVGGLQPQHF. The CDR3 DNA follows: TGTGCCAGTACAGTCGGGGGGCTTCAGCCCCAGCATTTT.

The rearrangement joins TRBV4-2 to TRBJ1-2; D might be TRBD1 (5 bases). The CDR3 spans 14 residues. CDR1 LGHNA and CDR2 YNFKEQ come from the germline V gene. V was trimmed by 0 bases and J by 3 bases, leaving 8 bases between them. CDR3 amino acids: CASSQDQGYYGYTF. The CDR3 coding sequence is TGTGCCAGCAGCCAAGATCAGGGTTACTATGGCTACACCTTC.

V is TRBV6-5 and J is TRBJ1-2; TRBD1 matches at 8 bases. CDR3 length: 15 amino acids. Germline V gene data show CDR1 as MNHEY and CDR2 as SVGAGI. J gave up 3 bases and V 2 bases, and 5 bases lay outside the gene matches. CDR3 DNA: TGTGCCAGCAGTTACAATGGCAGGGGGCACTATGGCTACACCTTC. Protein: CASSYNGRGHYGYTF.

For this clone: Other DNA sequences from this sample encode an identical CDR3 as well. The chain links TRBV9 to TRBJ2-3; D ambiguous. The germline V gene has CDR1 SGDLS and CDR2 YYNGEE. V dropped 2 bases and J dropped 1 base, with 8 bases sitting between them. The CDR3 runs 14 residues. CDR3 DNA: TGTGCCAGCAGCGTTAGAGGCGGCACAGATACGCAGTATTTT. Translating it yields CASSVRGGTDTQYF.

The CDR3: CASSRDSRNTEAFF. CDR3 bases: TGTGCCAGCAGTCGGGACTCACGGAACACTGAAGCTTTCTTT. The chain carries TRBV6-6 and TRBJ1-1; possibly TRBD1 for D (5 bases). Germline lookup yields CDR1 MNHNY and CDR2 SVGAGI (reference sequence). This CDR3 has 14 amino acids. Between the trimmed V and J ends, which lost 5 bases and 1 base, there was a span of 11 bases.

This chain uses TRBV6-1 with TRBJ1-5; D gene ambiguous. Looked up from germline, CDR1 is MNHNS and CDR2 is SASEGT. The length of the CDR3 is 14 residues. Trimming shortened V by 2 bases and J by 0 bases, and 5 bases separated the two germline ends. This chain's CDR3 is CASSESFSNQPQHF. CDR3 bases: TGTGCCAGCAGTGAATCGTTTAGCAATCAGCCCCAGCATTTT.